This TCR beta chain stems from a study of breast tumors, draining lymph nodes, adjacent tissues. Study-level points and caveats: Tumor and nontumor repertoires were significantly more similar in luminal-like than in basal-like breast cancer. Tumor TCR diversity was below lymph nodes but above nontumor tissue. Data only fit, rather than demonstrated, lymph node origin of most tumor T cells. The data were judged consistent with most tumor T cells coming from lymph node and expanding in tumor.

The V gene's germline CDR1 is SGHTA and CDR2 FQGNSA. This CDR3 has 18 residues. The V and J ends lost 5 bases and 9 bases respectively, with 29 bases between them. TCRdb passed the multiplex PCR reads through MiXCR, listing each CDR3 protein once. The sample includes about 230,000 distinct CDR3 sequences, about 34% seen only once; the top ten take about 1.4%. Remarks on this clonotype: Its antigen is still unknown.

Samples came from axillary lymph nodes draining the breast cancer. The origin of this receptor is a female donor with breast cancer. Some clones in this sample may be carry-over from other donors' samples. Sequenced sample: axillary lymph node tissue. V gene TRBV7-2 combines with J gene TRBJ2-1; TRBD2 might be the D (7 bases). The CDR3 sequence: CASSGGGGGGPGGGEQFF. The CDR3 nucleotides read TGTGCCAGCAGCGGAGGGGGGGGGGGCGGGCCGGGAGGCGGTGAGCAGTTCTTC.